The 25 T cell receptor beta chains listed next were all sequenced from one sample in a study of shared clonotypes between healthy human individuals. The data were produced by immunoSEQ multiplex PCR, yet TCRdb's version contains in-frame clones alone and is incomplete. Of about 2.4 million clones in the sample, over 85% were seen once. Material: naive CD4+ T cells from PBMCs. The subset denotes: CD45RA+ positively selected. The receptors come from a man between 18 and 29 years old in good health. Some clones in this sample may be carry-over from other donors' samples.

The rearrangement links TRBV10-3 to TRBJ1-1; unclear D gene. Germline CDR1 reads ENHRY; CDR2 reads SYGVKD. CDR3 length: 14 amino acids. Trimming stripped 6 bases from V and 6 bases from J, with 17 bases between. This CDR3 is CAIRQDLNEPEAFF. CDR3 sequence (DNA): TGTGCCATCAGGCAAGACCTCAATGAACCTGAAGCTTTCTTT.

This chain connects TRBV25-1 to TRBJ2-2; D is perhaps TRBD2 (6 bases). Trimming shortened V by 6 bases and J by 0 bases, and 14 bases separated the two germline ends. Germline V gene lookup returns CDR1 MGHDK and CDR2 SYGVNS. The CDR3 length is 16 residues. The CDR3 spells CASSEPGTSNTGELFF. The CDR3 DNA reads TGTGCCAGCAGCGAACCTGGGACTTCGAACACCGGGGAGCTGTTTTTT.

The rearrangement links TRBV5-1 to TRBJ2-2; D gene ambiguous. Germline V CDR1 and CDR2: SGHRS, YFSETQ. The CDR3 sequence is 14 residues long. V was cut by 3 bases and J by 4 bases, with 10 bases left in between. The CDR3 is CASSWGIGTGELFF. Written as DNA, the CDR3 is TGCGCCAGCAGCTGGGGAATCGGCACCGGGGAGCTGTTTTTT. Combining the CDR3 with reference TRBV5-1 and TRBJ2-2 gives the whole variable domain KAGVTQTPRYLIKTRGQQVTLSCSPISGHRSVSWYQQTPGQGLQFLFEYFSETQRNKGNFPGRFSGRQFSNSRSEMNVSTLELGDSALYLCASSWGIGTGELFFGEGSRLTVL.

The chain carries TRBV5-1 and TRBJ1-4; D is undetermined. CDR3 size: 13 residues. The V end was cut by 7 bases, the J end by 2 bases, with 9 bases between. CDR1 and CDR2 (germline): SGHRS, YFSETQ. The CDR3 DNA is TGCGCCAGCGGTAGAGGGACTAATGAAAAACTGTTTTTT. Translated, it gives CASGRGTNEKLFF.

The chain combines TRBV11-2 with TRBJ2-7, with no clear D. CDR1 is SGHAT and CDR2 is FQNNGV in the germline V gene. The length of the CDR3 is 15 residues. V lost 1 base to trimming and J lost 2 bases, with 12 bases between them. The CDR3, as DNA: TGTGCCAGCAGCTTAGGCATTTGGGGAACCTACGAGCAGTACTTC. Amino acids: CASSLGIWGTYEQYF.

V gene TRBV5-1 combines with J gene TRBJ2-5, with TRBD2 matching over 9 bases. Germline lookup yields CDR1 SGHRS and CDR2 YFSETQ. V gave up 1 base and J gave up 5 bases; unmatched junction bases: 6. The CDR3 loop spans 15 amino acids. The CDR3 region has the DNA TGCGCCAGCAGCTTGAGCGGGAGGATCGGGGAGACCCAGTACTTC. Translation: CASSLSGRIGETQYF.

In the case of this clone: Other DNA sequences from this sample encode an identical CDR3 as well. This sequence joins TRBV20-1 and TRBJ2-5; 8 nucleotides line up with TRBD1. CDR3 length: 11 amino acids. The V segment lost 5 bases and the J segment 5 bases; nucleotides outside the gene matches: 1. In germline, CDR1 is DFQATT, CDR2 SNEGSKA (reference sequence). DNA for the CDR3: TGCAGTGCTTACAGGGGGGAGACCCAGTACTTC. It is translated as CSAYRGETQYF.

For the CDR3, the DNA is TGTGCCAGCAGCCCCTTCTCTGGGGCCAACGTCCTGACTTTC. Residues: CASSPFSGANVLTF. J is TRBJ2-6 and V is TRBV5-6; D is unclear. Trimming took off 4 bases at V and 0 bases at J, with 5 bases between the two ends. From germline, CDR1 is SGHDT and CDR2 YYEEEE. CDR3 length: 14 residues.

V gene TRBV7-2 combines with J gene TRBJ2-3; maybe TRBD1 (5 bases). CDR3 length: 17 amino acids. CDR1 and CDR2 from the germline V gene are SGHTA and FQGNSA. V lost 5 bases and J lost 0, with 18 bases in between. The CDR3 reads CASSLKTGRPSTDTQYF. The CDR3 DNA follows: TGTGCCAGCAGCCTCAAAACAGGTCGCCCTAGCACAGATACGCAGTATTTT.

V usage is TRBV6-1 and J usage is TRBJ1-5; TRBD1 might be the D (6 bases). Trimming removed 4 bases from V and 6 bases from J, with 13 bases in between. Looked up from germline, CDR1 is MNHNS and CDR2 is SASEGT. CDR3 length: 14 residues. CDR3: CASSVRGSAQPQHF. In DNA form, the CDR3 reads TGTGCCAGCAGTGTCAGGGGCTCGGCTCAGCCCCAGCATTTT.

This clone was found a few times. Other DNA sequences from this sample encode an identical CDR3 as well. V and J are TRBV20-1 and TRBJ1-2; D remains ambiguous. V gave up 3 bases and J gave up 2 bases, with 4 bases separating them. Germline CDR1 is DFQATT and CDR2 is SNEGSKA (reference sequence). The CDR3 totals 11 residues. The CDR3 loop is CSASLNYGYTF. The CDR3 bases are TGCAGTGCTAGCCTCAACTATGGCTACACCTTC.

The gene calls are TRBV5-3 and TRBJ1-5; TRBD1 is a possible D gene (5 bases). TRBV5-3 is an open reading frame, and its role is uncertain. The CDR3 is made up of 17 amino acids. The germline V and J ends were trimmed by 0 bases and 6 bases, with 19 bases remaining between them. CDR3 in amino acids: CARSLAFLPGYGQPQHF. In nucleotides, the CDR3 is TGTGCCAGAAGCTTGGCTTTTCTGCCAGGGTATGGTCAGCCCCAGCATTTT.

Note on this clone: The sample holds other DNA sequences that translate to the same CDR3. The genes are TRBV6-5 and TRBJ2-6, with D hard to call. Germline CDR1 MNHEY, CDR2 SVGAGI. The CDR3 has 16 amino acids. The germline V and J ends were trimmed by 0 bases and 0 bases, with 6 bases remaining between them. The CDR3 loop reads CASSYSQSSGANVLTF. The CDR3 DNA follows: TGTGCCAGCAGTTACTCGCAAAGCTCTGGGGCCAACGTCCTGACTTTC.

The chain couples TRBV6-1 to TRBJ2-7; D is perhaps TRBD1 (5 bases). Trimming removed 5 bases from V and 7 bases from J, with 12 bases in between. The CDR3 runs 12 residues. Germline V gene data show CDR1 as MNHNS and CDR2 as SASEGT. CDR3 protein: CASSIPQDEQYF. CDR3 nucleotide sequence: TGTGCCAGCAGTATACCACAGGATGAGCAGTACTTC.

As for this clone: Additional DNA sequences in this sample encode the identical CDR3. The V and J genes are TRBV20-1 and TRBJ1-2; D possibly corresponds to TRBD1 (6 bases). The CDR3 consists of 11 residues. Trimming pared 6 bases from V and 5 bases from J, leaving 10 bases between. From germline, CDR1 is DFQATT and CDR2 SNEGSKA (reference sequence). The CDR3 reads CSAPQGYGYTF. DNA for the CDR3: TGCAGTGCGCCCCAGGGGTATGGCTACACCTTC.

The rearrangement uses TRBV19 and TRBJ2-7; D could derive from TRBD1 or TRBD2 (5 bases each). The V gene's germline CDR1 is LNHDA and CDR2 SQIVND (reference sequence). The CDR3 covers 15 residues. The germline V and J ends were trimmed by 6 bases and 3 bases, with 18 bases remaining between them. CDR3 coding DNA: TGTGCCAGTAGCCAGAGCGGCAGGGTTCTCTACGAGCAGTACTTC. Translation: CASSQSGRVLYEQYF.

The chain employs TRBV29-1 and TRBJ2-1; 8 bases match TRBD1. The germline V gene has CDR1 SQVTM and CDR2 ANQGSEA. The junction had 18 bases not matched to a gene; V was cut back by 4 bases and J by 10 bases. This CDR3 region has 16 residues. The chain's CDR3 is CSVVGSGGSFIREQFF. For the CDR3, the DNA is TGCAGCGTTGTCGGTTCAGGGGGCAGTTTTATTCGGGAGCAGTTCTTC.

V is TRBV7-9 and J is TRBJ2-7; 11 bases are shared with TRBD2. Germline CDR1 and CDR2: SEHNR and FQNEAQ (reference sequence). This CDR3 region has 16 residues. V lost 5 bases to trimming and J lost 4 bases; unmatched junction nucleotides: 10. The CDR3 DNA reads TGTGCCAGCAGCCCTCGAGTGGGGACTAGCGGATACGAGCAGTACTTC. This encodes CASSPRVGTSGYEQYF.

J is TRBJ1-1 and V is TRBV18, with D unresolved. Trimming stripped 0 bases from V and 2 bases from J, with 13 bases between. Germline V lookup: CDR1 KGHSH, CDR2 LQKENI. The CDR3 covers 16 residues. CDR3 loop: CASSPPLSAGNTEAFF. CDR3 bases: TGTGCCAGCTCACCACCGTTATCGGCGGGAAACACTGAAGCTTTCTTT. Drawing the rest from reference TRBV18 and TRBJ1-1, the complete variable domain is NAGVMQNPRHLVRRRGQEARLRCSPMKGHSHVYWYRQLPEEGLKFMVYLQKENIIDESGMPKERFSAEFPKEGPSILRIQQVVRGDSAAYFCASSPPLSAGNTEAFFGQGTRLTVV.

The J gene is TRBJ1-3, the V gene TRBV7-7; 7 positions match TRBD1. Germline V gene lookup returns CDR1 SSHAT and CDR2 FNYEAQ (reference sequence). J gave up 4 bases and V 5 bases, and 2 bases lay outside the gene matches. The CDR3 is made up of 13 amino acids. CDR3 residues: CASSPGGGNTIYF. In nucleotides, the CDR3 is TGTGCCAGCAGCCCAGGGGGGGGAAACACCATATATTTT.

The J gene is TRBJ2-7, the V gene TRBV29-1; 9 bases are shared with TRBD1. CDR3 size: 11 residues. The V gene's germline CDR1 is SQVTM and CDR2 ANQGSEA. Trimming cost V 7 bases and J 10 bases; bases outside gene matches: 8. The CDR3 spells CSAGTGSLQYF. In DNA, the CDR3 is TGCAGCGCTGGGACAGGGTCGTTACAGTACTTC.

The V and J genes are TRBV7-2 and TRBJ2-7; perhaps TRBD1 as D (6 bases). Trimming removed 5 bases from V and 3 bases from J, with 8 bases in between. Germline loops: CDR1 SGHTA, CDR2 FQGNSA. CDR3 length equals 12 residues. CDR3 residues: CASSRDNYEQYF. DNA of the CDR3: TGTGCCAGCAGCCGGGACAACTACGAGCAGTACTTC.

This rearrangement joins TRBV7-2 to TRBJ1-2; 7 bases are shared with TRBD1. Trimming took 5 bases from V and 1 from J; bases not matched to a gene: 10. The CDR3 runs to 16 residues. Germline CDR1 reads SGHTA; CDR2 reads FQGNSA. The CDR3 protein is CASSLLTGDDNYGYTF. CDR3 nucleotide sequence: TGTGCCAGCAGCCTATTAACAGGGGATGATAACTATGGCTACACCTTC.

This chain links TRBV5-1 with TRBJ2-7; the D is unclear. Germline V lookup: CDR1 SGHRS, CDR2 YFSETQ. Trimming cost V 3 bases and J 8 bases, with 15 bases left between them. The length of the CDR3 is 13 residues. The CDR3 region has the DNA TGCGCCAGCAGCTCGGCAGTAATTGAAAAGCAGTACTTC. This translates into CASSSAVIEKQYF.

This chain joins TRBV2 and TRBJ2-1; the match to TRBD2 covers 9 bases. With 6 bases clipped from V and 1 base from J, the junction kept 4 bases outside the gene matches. The CDR3 covers 15 residues. Germline V gives CDR1 SNHLY, CDR2 FYNNEI. CDR3 sequence (DNA): TGTGCCAGCAGGGGTAGCGGGAGTTCCTACAATGAGCAGTTCTTC. Amino acids: CASRGSGSSYNEQFF.